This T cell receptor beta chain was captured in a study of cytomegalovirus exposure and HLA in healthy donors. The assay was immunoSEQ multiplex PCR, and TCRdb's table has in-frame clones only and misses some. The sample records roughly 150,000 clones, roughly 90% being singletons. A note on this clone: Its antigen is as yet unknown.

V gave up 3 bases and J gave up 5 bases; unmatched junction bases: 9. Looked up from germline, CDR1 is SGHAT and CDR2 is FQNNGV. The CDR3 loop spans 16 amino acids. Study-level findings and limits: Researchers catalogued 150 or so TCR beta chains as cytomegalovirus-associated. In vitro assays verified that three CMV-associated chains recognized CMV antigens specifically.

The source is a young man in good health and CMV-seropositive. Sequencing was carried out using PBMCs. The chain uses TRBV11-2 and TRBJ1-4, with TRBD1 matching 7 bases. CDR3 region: CASSFRPRDRNEKLFF. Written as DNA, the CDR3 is TGTGCCAGCAGCTTTAGACCTCGGGACAGAAATGAAAAACTGTTTTTT. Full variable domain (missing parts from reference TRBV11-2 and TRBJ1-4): EAGVAQSPRYKIIEKRQSVAFWCNPISGHATLYWYQQILGQGPKLLIQFQNNGVVDDSQLPKDRFSAERLKGVDSTLKIQPAKLEDSAVYLCASSFRPRDRNEKLFFGSGTQLSVL.